The source of this T cell receptor (beta chain) is a study of CD8+ T cells in alopecia areata. At the level of the study: Treated patients were given oral tofacitinib, which was dosed at 5 to 10 mg twice daily.

General study points: Scalp samples also yield sequences of resident alphabeta T cells from normal skin. An increase in clonality over normal scalp was evident in lesional scalp, especially alopecia totalis/universalis.

This clone has just a few counts. Its antigen is still unknown. The sequencing template was cDNA reverse transcribed from extracted RNA. Libraries were prepared by immunoSEQ multiplex PCR; TCRdb keeps only in-frame clonotypes and omits some of them. The table records about 120,000 clones, 35% to 45% of them present only once. As part of sample collection, lesional scalp punch biopsies and peripheral blood were taken from alopecia areata patients. This CDR3 has 14 amino acids. CDR1 is SQVTM and CDR2 is ANQGSEA in the germline V gene. The trim removed 6 bases at V and 6 bases at J, leaving 8 bases unmatched.

V and J are TRBV29-1 and TRBJ2-7, with 13 bases lining up with TRBD2. The TCR was taken from a human donor with alopecia areata. Input material: CD4+ T cells sorted from blood. The CDR3 reads CSVPGLAGVSEQYF. CDR3 bases: TGCAGCGTACCCGGACTAGCGGGAGTTAGCGAGCAGTACTTC.